These 16 T cell receptor beta chains came from one sample sequenced in a study of CD8+ T cells in alopecia areata (dated by TCRdb to the late 2010s). The protocol used for the library was the immunoSEQ multiplex PCR assay. For TCR sequencing, RNA was extracted from every sample and reverse transcribed into cDNA to serve as template. Sourced from immuneACCESS, this table was stored by TCRdb with only in-frame sequences that have V and J called. A share of the clones is absent; for the studies checked, an unresolved V gene accounts for under half, and the remainder has no known explanation. Within this sample are some 95,000 clones, with 44% of them counted one time only. In total, the top ten clones hold roughly 18% of the sample. This specimen's time point label, interpreted: about 25 weeks on oral tofacitinib. Per the publication, the treatment or condition label means: oral pan-JAK inhibitor, 5-10 mg twice daily.

The sequenced sample was CD8+ T cells sorted from blood, obtained at week 24, from a patient treated with tofacitinib. All receptors come from a human donor with alopecia areata.

The chain is built from TRBV4-1 and TRBJ1-1; D unresolved. The V and J ends lost 4 bases and 7 bases respectively, with 19 bases between them. In germline, CDR1 is MGHRA, CDR2 YSYEKL. The CDR3 is made up of 15 amino acids. The CDR3 sequence is CASSPRLTPGYEAFF. CDR3 DNA sequence: TGCGCCAGCAGCCCCCGATTGACGCCGGGGTATGAAGCTTTCTTT.

The rearrangement links TRBV4-3 to TRBJ2-7; D ambiguous. V was shortened by 0 bases and J by 3 bases, with 9 bases between the two germline ends. The CDR3 has 14 amino acids. In germline, CDR1 is LGHNA, CDR2 YSLEER. In DNA, the CDR3 is TGCGCCAGCAGCCAAGAAGTAGAAGGCTACGAGCAGTACTTC. This codes for CASSQEVEGYEQYF.

In the case of this clone: The same CDR3 is also encoded by other DNA sequences in this sample. The chain recombines TRBV5-1 with TRBJ2-7; perhaps TRBD1 as D (6 bases). The germline gives CDR1 SGHRS, CDR2 YFSETQ. Trimming shortened V by 4 bases and J by 0 bases, and 14 bases separated the two germline ends. The CDR3 runs 15 residues. CDR3: CASSIQTGSSYEQYF. Written as DNA, the CDR3 is TGCGCCAGCAGCATACAGACAGGAAGCTCCTACGAGCAGTACTTC.

The chain combines TRBV30 with TRBJ2-7, with unresolved D. The CDR3 sequence is 12 residues long. V was pared by 5 bases and J by 0 bases, with 8 bases between. Germline V CDR1 and CDR2: GTSNPN, SVGIG (reference sequence). The CDR3 DNA follows: TGTGCCTGGGGGCACAGCTCCTACGAGCAGTACTTC. It specifies CAWGHSSYEQYF.

In its sample, this clone was seen once. This chain connects TRBV5-1 to TRBJ2-7; 9 nucleotides line up with TRBD1. The CDR3 totals 14 residues. V lost 4 bases and J lost 5; bases outside the gene matches: 7. CDR1 and CDR2 from the germline V gene are SGHRS and YFSETQ. The CDR3 here is CASSKGQGGHEQYF. DNA of the CDR3: TGCGCCAGCAGCAAGGGACAGGGAGGACACGAGCAGTACTTC.

This clone was detected a few times. The CDR3: CASSLEGTPDTQYF. In nucleotides, the CDR3 is TGCGCCAGCAGCTTGGAAGGGACCCCCGATACGCAGTATTTT. The chain is built from TRBV5-1 and TRBJ2-3; either TRBD1 or TRBD2 may fit D (5 bases each). This CDR3 spans 14 amino acids. The V and J ends lost 0 bases and 6 bases respectively, with 11 bases between them. The germline gives CDR1 SGHRS, CDR2 YFSETQ.

This clone came up many times. The chain recombines TRBV2 with TRBJ2-1, with 9 bases matching TRBD2. Germline V CDR1 and CDR2: SNHLY, FYNNEI. V lost 4 bases to trimming and J lost 8 bases; unmatched junction nucleotides: 9. The CDR3 is made up of 15 amino acids. In DNA, the CDR3 is TGTGCCAGCAGTGGTAGCGGGAGAGTGGTACATGAGCAGTTCTTC. Translated, it gives CASSGSGRVVHEQFF.

The CDR3 reads CSVDGAGAVDTEAFF. The CDR3 nucleotides read TGCAGCGTCGACGGGGCAGGGGCGGTGGACACTGAAGCTTTCTTT. The chain combines TRBV29-1 with TRBJ1-1; D perhaps matches TRBD1 (6 bases). The germline V and J ends were trimmed by 6 bases and 3 bases, with 20 bases remaining between them. Germline CDR1 is SQVTM and CDR2 is ANQGSEA. This CDR3 contains 15 residues.

V and J are TRBV6-5 and TRBJ2-1; D ambiguous. CDR1 MNHEY and CDR2 SVGAGI come from the germline V gene. The length of the CDR3 is 12 residues. V was clipped by 2 bases and J by 7 bases, with 6 bases between them. The chain's CDR3 is CASSYRPNEQFF. The DNA of the CDR3 is TGTGCCAGCAGTTACCGGCCAAATGAGCAGTTCTTC.

This clone has a count of ten or more. J is TRBJ1-5 and V is TRBV15; D remains unclear. V lost 6 bases, J lost 2 bases, and 14 bases lay in between. Germline CDR1 and CDR2: LNHNV and YYDKDF (reference sequence). The CDR3 extends over 15 amino acids. The CDR3, as DNA: TGTGCCACCAGTGCCGGCCTGGGTGGCAATCAGCCCCAGCATTTT. This translates into CATSAGLGGNQPQHF.

This chain links TRBV11-2 with TRBJ2-5; D is undetermined. CDR3 size: 13 residues. Per germline, CDR1 SGHAT and CDR2 FQNNGV. V lost 1 base and J lost 1, with 4 bases in between. The CDR3 DNA reads TGTGCCAGCAGCTTAGCTGTCCAAGAGACCCAGTACTTC. Its protein is CASSLAVQETQYF.

In this sample, this clone turned up a few times. This chain joins TRBV27 and TRBJ2-7, with 8 bases matching TRBD2. The V and J ends lost 6 bases and 1 base, in that order; junction bases with no gene match: 11. The CDR3 consists of 16 residues. The germline V gene encodes CDR1 MNHEY and CDR2 SMNVEV (reference sequence). CDR3 nucleotide sequence: TGTGCCAGCAGCTCCCGGGGGGGTAGGGCTTCCTACGAGCAGTACTTC. Encoded protein: CASSSRGGRASYEQYF.

The chain joins TRBV2 to TRBJ2-5; D uncertain. Trimming removed 2 bases at V and 2 bases at J, with 9 bases between. The CDR3 has 14 amino acids. In germline, CDR1 is SNHLY, CDR2 FYNNEI. The CDR3 nucleotides are TGTGCCAGCAGTGAATGGGCAGCTCAAGAGACCCAGTACTTC. This encodes CASSEWAAQETQYF.

This clone was recorded a few times. V gene TRBV19 combines with J gene TRBJ2-1; perhaps TRBD1 as D (6 bases). The length of the CDR3 is 12 residues. The V end lost 8 bases, the J end lost 7 bases, and 12 bases lay between the germline ends. The germline CDR1 and CDR2 sequences are LNHDA and SQIVND (reference sequence). This CDR3 is CASRARGNEQFF. The CDR3, as DNA: TGTGCCAGTCGCGCGAGGGGGAATGAGCAGTTCTTC.

The count of this clone is one. The J gene is TRBJ2-7, the V gene TRBV5-4, with a weak D call TRBD1 (6 bases). V was shortened by 10 bases and J by 5 bases, with 19 bases between the two germline ends. The CDR3 totals 13 residues. Germline-derived CDR1 and CDR2 are SGHNT and YYREEE (reference sequence). Here the CDR3 reads CAVTTGAKDEQYF. The CDR3, as DNA: TGTGCCGTGACGACAGGTGCCAAGGACGAGCAGTACTTC.

The sample holds many counts of this clone. V is TRBV14 and J is TRBJ1-1, with 7 bases identical to TRBD1. Losses at the gene ends were 4 bases for V and 3 bases for J; bases not matched to a gene: 2. This CDR3 is built from 13 residues. Germline CDR1 is SGHDN and CDR2 is FVKESK. The CDR3 bases are TGTGCCAGCAGCCGTACAGGGGACACTGAAGCTTTCTTT. Amino acid sequence: CASSRTGDTEAFF.